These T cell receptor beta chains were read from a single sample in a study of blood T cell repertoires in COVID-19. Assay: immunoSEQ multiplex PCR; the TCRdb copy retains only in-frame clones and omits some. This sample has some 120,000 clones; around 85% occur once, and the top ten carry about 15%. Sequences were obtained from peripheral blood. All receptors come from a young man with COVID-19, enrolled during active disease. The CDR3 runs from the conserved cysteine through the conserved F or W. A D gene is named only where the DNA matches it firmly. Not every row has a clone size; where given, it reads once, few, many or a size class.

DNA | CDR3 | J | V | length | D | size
TGCAGCGTCTCCAGGGGCGAGGTCTATGGCTACACCTTC | CSVSRGEVYGYTF | TRBJ1-2 | TRBV29-1 | 13 | . | .
TGTGCCACCAGTGATTCCCTAGCGGGCTACAATGAGCAGTTCTTC | CATSDSLAGYNEQFF | TRBJ2-1 | TRBV24-1 | 15 | TRBD2 | .
TGTGCCTGGAACCCCGGGGGTTATAGCAATCAGCCCCAGCATTTT | CAWNPGGYSNQPQHF | TRBJ1-5 | TRBV30 | 15 | . | many
TGTGCCTGGAGTGTACTAAGGACTAGCGGGAGTCACGGGGAGCTGTTTTTT | CAWSVLRTSGSHGELFF | TRBJ2-2 | TRBV30 | 17 | TRBD2 | .
TGTGCCAGCAGGATCGGGACAGCCCGATCCTCCTCTGGAAACACCATATATTTT | CASRIGTARSSSGNTIYF | TRBJ1-3 | TRBV11-3 | 18 | TRBD1 | .
TGTGCCAGTAGCAGACAGGGGGATGAGCAGTTCTTC | CASSRQGDEQFF | TRBJ2-1 | TRBV19 | 12 | TRBD1 | .
TGTGCCAGCAGCTTGACCTTGAGACAGGGTCTAAGACCAACTAATGAAAAACTGTTTTTT | CASSLTLRQGLRPTNEKLFF | TRBJ1-4 | TRBV11-3 | 20 | TRBD1 | .
TGTGCCATCAGGCGGGGAACTAGCACAGATACGCAGTATTTT | CAIRRGTSTDTQYF | TRBJ2-3 | TRBV10-3 | 14 | . | .
TGTGCCAGCAGCGATCCTCAGGGAACTGAAGCTTTCTTT | CASSDPQGTEAFF | TRBJ1-1 | TRBV2 | 13 | . | .
TGTGCCAGCAGCCCTAGCGGGCCGGGCTACGAGCAGTACTTC | CASSPSGPGYEQYF | TRBJ2-7 | TRBV7-9 | 14 | TRBD2 | few
TGTGCCACCAGTCAGGTGGGGCGAGGAGGCAATCAGCCCCAGCATTTT | CATSQVGRGGNQPQHF | TRBJ1-5 | TRBV24-1 | 16 | . | .
TGTGCCATCAGCTTGACAGGGGGCGAGGGCTACACCTTC | CAISLTGGEGYTF | TRBJ1-2 | TRBV10-3 | 13 | TRBD1 | .
TGTGCCAGCAGTCCACGCCTCGGCGGCTCCTACGAGCAGTACTTC | CASSPRLGGSYEQYF | TRBJ2-7 | TRBV27 | 15 | . | .
TGTGCCAGCAGCTCGCCAACTAGCGGGAACTCCTACGAGCAGTACTTC | CASSSPTSGNSYEQYF | TRBJ2-7 | TRBV7-2 | 16 | TRBD2 | .
TGTGCCAGCAGTTACTCGGGGGGAAGGGGAAATACGCAGTATTTT | CASSYSGGRGNTQYF | TRBJ2-3 | TRBV6-5 | 15 | . | .
TGTGCCAGCAGCTGGGGCTCCTCTGGGGCCAACGTCCTGACTTTC | CASSWGSSGANVLTF | TRBJ2-6 | TRBV5-4 | 15 | . | .
TGCGCCAGCAGTTCGACCGCCAACAGGGTCAACGAGCAGTACTTC | CASSSTANRVNEQYF | TRBJ2-7 | TRBV5-1 | 15 | . | few
TGTGCCAGCAGTTTCAGGTTCCATCAGCCCCAGCATTTT | CASSFRFHQPQHF | TRBJ1-5 | TRBV12-3/TRBV12-4 | 13 | . | .
TGTGCCAGCAGCGCGGGGACAGTTGGAAGGGGGCAGCTGTTTTTT | CASSAGTVGRGQLFF | TRBJ2-2 | TRBV11-3 | 15 | . | .
TGTGCCTGGAGTGGACAGGGCGGTGAAAAACTGTTTTTT | CAWSGQGGEKLFF | TRBJ1-4 | TRBV30 | 13 | TRBD1 | .
TGCGCCAGCAGCTTGGTGGGCTTCGGAGGGGGCGATGGTAACTATGGCTACACCTTC | CASSLVGFGGGDGNYGYTF | TRBJ1-2 | TRBV5-1 | 19 | TRBD1 | .
TGTGCCAGCAGCTTAGTTGGGCAGGGCACCTACGAGCAGTACTTC | CASSLVGQGTYEQYF | TRBJ2-7 | TRBV7-9 | 15 | . | once
TGTGCCAGTCGCGCTCGGACAGGGGGTACATACGAGCAGTACTTC | CASRARTGGTYEQYF | TRBJ2-7 | TRBV19 | 15 | TRBD1 | .
TGTGCCACCTCGCCGGAGAGTAATTCACCCCTCCACTTT | CATSPESNSPLHF | TRBJ1-6 | TRBV19 | 13 | . | .
TGTGCCACCAGTGATTTGGGTGTCGACAAGCTCAGATTGCAAGAGACCCAGTACTTC | CATSDLGVDKLRLQETQYF | TRBJ2-5 | TRBV24-1 | 19 | . | .
TGTGCCAGCAGTACAGGGTATGGCTACACCTTC | CASSTGYGYTF | TRBJ1-2 | TRBV28 | 11 | . | .
TGTGCCAGTAGTACCACTAGCGGGAGTAATGAGCAGTTCTTC | CASSTTSGSNEQFF | TRBJ2-1 | TRBV19 | 14 | TRBD2 | .
TGTGCCAGCAGCTCGACAGGGGGCAACTCACCCCTCCACTTT | CASSSTGGNSPLHF | TRBJ1-6 | TRBV7-2 | 14 | TRBD1 | .
TGTGCCAGCAGTGAAACGTGGGGGGTAGGGGAGACCCAGTACTTC | CASSETWGVGETQYF | TRBJ2-5 | TRBV2 | 15 | . | few
TGTGCCAGCAGGTCAACAGGGGAGGACAATCAGCCCCAGCATTTT | CASRSTGEDNQPQHF | TRBJ1-5 | TRBV27 | 15 | TRBD1 | .
TGTGCCAGCAGCAAAAATGGGGCTAGCGGGGCCTACAATGAGCAGTTCTTC | CASSKNGASGAYNEQFF | TRBJ2-1 | TRBV21-1 | 17 | . | .
TGTGCCAGTAGTGTGACAGGGGTTGACTATGGCTACACCTTC | CASSVTGVDYGYTF | TRBJ1-2 | TRBV19 | 14 | TRBD1 | .
TGCGCCAGCAGCCAAGTCCCGCCAGGGGGGAACACTGAAGCTTTCTTT | CASSQVPPGGNTEAFF | TRBJ1-1 | TRBV4-1 | 16 | TRBD1 | few
TGTGCCACCTCACCAGGACAGATCCAGTACTTC | CATSPGQIQYF | TRBJ2-7 | TRBV10-3 | 11 | . | .
TGTGCCAGCAGTTACTCGATCGGACAGGCCTATGGCTACACCTTC | CASSYSIGQAYGYTF | TRBJ1-2 | TRBV6-5 | 15 | TRBD1 | .
TGCGCCAGCAGCCAAAACCTAGGTTCTGGAAACACCATATATTTT | CASSQNLGSGNTIYF | TRBJ1-3 | TRBV4-1 | 15 | . | .
TGTGCCAGCAGCCGACGGGACACACCGATTTACGAGCAGTACTTC | CASSRRDTPIYEQYF | TRBJ2-7 | TRBV2 | 15 | . | few
TGCGCCAGCAGCCAAGATCCATGGGACAGGGCCTATGGCTACACCTTC | CASSQDPWDRAYGYTF | TRBJ1-2 | TRBV4-3 | 16 | TRBD1 | .
TGTGCCAGTACCCCTGGACTAGCGGGGGCCGGTTATGAGCAGTTCTTC | CASTPGLAGAGYEQFF | TRBJ2-1 | TRBV19 | 16 | TRBD2 | .
TGTGCCAGCAGTTTAACAGGGCGGGACACTGAAGCTTTCTTT | CASSLTGRDTEAFF | TRBJ1-1 | TRBV28 | 14 | . | .
TGTGCCAGCAGCCCAGGGCCAGCAACTAATGAAAAACTGTTTTTT | CASSPGPATNEKLFF | TRBJ1-4 | TRBV14 | 15 | . | .
TGTGCCAGCAGTTTATTTGGGGGGTATCAGCCCCAGCATTTT | CASSLFGGYQPQHF | TRBJ1-5 | TRBV28 | 14 | . | .
TGTGCTAGTGGTCCTCCTATCTCTGGAAACACCATATATTTT | CASGPPISGNTIYF | TRBJ1-3 | TRBV12-5 | 14 | . | .
TGTGCCAGCAATTGGGCGGGTGCGAACACCGGGGAGCTGTTTTTT | CASNWAGANTGELFF | TRBJ2-2 | TRBV5-4 | 15 | . | .
TGTGCCAGCAGTTCCGGACTCATTTCACCCCTCCACTTT | CASSSGLISPLHF | TRBJ1-6 | TRBV27 | 13 | . | many
TGCAGTGCTAGTCCTGTCACGCTAGCGGGCCAGTATTTT | CSASPVTLAGQYF | TRBJ2-3 | TRBV20-1 | 13 | TRBD2 | .
TGTGCCAGCGGCATCTCCTACGAGCAGTACTTC | CASGISYEQYF | TRBJ2-7 | TRBV6-4 | 11 | . | .
TGTGCCAGCAGCCTCCGGACAGGGGAAGGTGGCATTCAGTACTTC | CASSLRTGEGGIQYF | TRBJ2-4 | TRBV11-2 | 15 | TRBD1 | once
TGTGCCAGCAGCCTAAGGGACAGGGTATCCTACAATGAGCAGTTCTTC | CASSLRDRVSYNEQFF | TRBJ2-1 | TRBV28 | 16 | TRBD1 | .
TGTGCCAGCAAGGCGGCAATTAGGACCGGGGAGCTGTTTTTT | CASKAAIRTGELFF | TRBJ2-2 | TRBV2 | 14 | . | .
TGTGCCAGCACCCCCTATGGAGGCGTTCTTACTGAAGCTTTCTTT | CASTPYGGVLTEAFF | TRBJ1-1 | TRBV7-9 | 15 | . | .
TGTGCCAGCAGTTTATCGGGACAGGCGAACACCGGGGAGCTGTTTTTT | CASSLSGQANTGELFF | TRBJ2-2 | TRBV28 | 16 | TRBD1 | once
TGCGCCAGCAGCCAAGTCCGGGGAGAGTACGAGCAGTACTTC | CASSQVRGEYEQYF | TRBJ2-7 | TRBV4-1 | 14 | . | .
TGCGCCAGCAGCCAAGATGGGCTAGCGGGAGGATTAACGAAGCAGTACTTC | CASSQDGLAGGLTKQYF | TRBJ2-7 | TRBV4-1 | 17 | TRBD2 | once
TGCGCCAGCAGGGCCCCCCAGGGATCGATGAACACTGAAGCTTTCTTT | CASRAPQGSMNTEAFF | TRBJ1-1 | TRBV10-1 | 16 | . | .
TGTGCCAGCAGTTACGGGGACAGATGGGCTGAAGCTTTCTTT | CASSYGDRWAEAFF | TRBJ1-1 | TRBV6-5 | 14 | TRBD1 | .